This T cell receptor (beta chain) derives from a study of T cells in Graves' hyperthyroidism and ophthalmopathy. TCR beta CDR3 sequences were amplified from RNA transcripts. HTBI primers were the set used in a first-round RT-PCR of the TCR CDR3. MiXCR, run by TCRdb on the multiplex PCR reads, gives a single entry per CDR3 protein. Of roughly 500,000 distinct CDR3 sequences detected, approximately 44% appear once; the ten largest clones hold 19%. This clonotype was seen at least ten times. Patients with uncontrolled infections, other autoimmune diseases, pregnancy or lactation were excluded. Diagnostic assessment was based on clinical symptoms, serum thyroxine and TRAb, thyroid ultrasound and orbital computed tomography. In germline, CDR1 is PRHDT, CDR2 FYEKMQ (reference sequence). The V and J ends lost 7 bases and 3 bases, in that order; junction bases with no gene match: 3. This CDR3 region has 13 residues.

The chain employs TRBV13 and TRBJ2-5; 9 nucleotides agree with TRBD1. The sequencing input was peripheral blood or thyroid tissue (not recorded which). The sequence derives from an adult woman with Graves' disease, either hyperthyroidism or ophthalmopathy (not recorded which). The CDR3, as DNA: TGTGCCAGCAAAGACAGGGGGGAAGAGACCCAGTACTTC. This encodes CASKDRGEETQYF. The whole variable domain, remainder taken from reference TRBV13 and TRBJ2-5, is AAGVIQSPRHLIKEKRETATLKCYPIPRHDTVYWYQQGPGQDPQFLISFYEKMQSDKGSIPDRFSAQQFSDYHSELNMSSLELGDSALYFCASKDRGEETQYFGPGTRLLVL.